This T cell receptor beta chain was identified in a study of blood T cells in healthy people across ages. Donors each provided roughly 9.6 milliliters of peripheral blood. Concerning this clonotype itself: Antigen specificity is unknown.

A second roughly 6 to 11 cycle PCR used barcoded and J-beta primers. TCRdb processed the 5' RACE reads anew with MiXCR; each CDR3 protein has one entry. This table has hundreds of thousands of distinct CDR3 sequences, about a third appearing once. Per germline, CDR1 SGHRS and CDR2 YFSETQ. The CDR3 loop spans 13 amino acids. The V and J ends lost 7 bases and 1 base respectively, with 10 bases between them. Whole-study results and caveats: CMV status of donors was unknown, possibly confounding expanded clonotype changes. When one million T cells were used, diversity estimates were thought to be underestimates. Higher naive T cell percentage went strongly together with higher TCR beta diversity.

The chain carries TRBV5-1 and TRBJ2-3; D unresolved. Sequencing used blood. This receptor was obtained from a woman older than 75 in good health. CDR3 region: CASGSQGTDTQYF. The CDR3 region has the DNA TGCGCCAGCGGCTCCCAGGGCACAGATACGCAGTATTTT.